The rows below give T cell receptor beta chains drawn from one sample of a study of Ad26.COV2.S vaccination and SARS-CoV-2 variants. Method: immunoSEQ multiplex PCR; TCRdb's copy keeps in-frame clones and lacks some. The repertoire holds over 85,000 clones, around 80% seen once, with roughly a sixth in the top ten. The sequenced sample was peripheral blood, obtained after recovery from COVID-19. The receptor source for this set is a human donor who had recovered from COVID-19. The CDR3 runs from the conserved cysteine through the conserved F or W. The D gene is left open where the match is weak. The size entry is marked missing in some rows and otherwise reads once, few, many or a size class.

D gene,J gene,V gene,clone size,CDR3 DNA,CDR3 protein
TRBD1,TRBJ2-7,TRBV19,-,TGTGCCAGTAGTATTGTTCCGGGACAGGGGACCGACGAGCAGTACTTC,CASSIVPGQGTDEQYF
-,TRBJ2-5,TRBV2,once,TGTGCCAGCCTATCCGAGCGGGACACAAAAGAGACCCAGTACTTC,CASLSERDTKETQYF
-,TRBJ1-1,TRBV29-1,once,TGCAGCGCCGAGAGGACTTTCTTT,CSAERTFF
-,TRBJ1-1,TRBV12-5,-,TGTGCTAGTGGTTCGGTCTTTTCTATGAACACTGAAGCTTTCTTT,CASGSVFSMNTEAFF
-,TRBJ2-3,TRBV9,-,TGTGCCAGCAGCGTAGAGGACAGGGGCGGGGGGAGGACAGATACGCAGTATTTT,CASSVEDRGGGRTDTQYF
TRBD2,TRBJ2-1,TRBV5-1,-,TGCGCCAGCGGACTAGCGGGGGGTCACAATGAGCAGTTCTTC,CASGLAGGHNEQFF
TRBD1,TRBJ1-2,TRBV6-1,-,TGTGCCAGCAGGACAGGGCAAACGGATGGCTACACCTTC,CASRTGQTDGYTF
-,TRBJ1-5,TRBV19,-,TGTGCCAGTAGTATGACCGCCGGCCAGTTTCAGCCCCAGCATTTT,CASSMTAGQFQPQHF
TRBD1,TRBJ2-3,TRBV3-1/TRBV3-2,-,TGTGCCAGCAGCCAATGGGACAGGGAGGCAGATACGCAGTATTTT,CASSQWDREADTQYF
-,TRBJ1-5,TRBV4-2,few,TGTGCCAGCAGCCAAGTTTCACAGACCAATCAGCCCCAGCATTTT,CASSQVSQTNQPQHF
-,TRBJ1-1,TRBV12-3/TRBV12-4,-,TGTGCCAGCAGCACTTCCTATAGCGCTGAAGCTTTCTTT,CASSTSYSAEAFF
-,TRBJ2-5,TRBV6-6,-,TGTGCCAGCAGTCCCCAGGGGAGGGGAGAAGAGACCCAGTACTTC,CASSPQGRGEETQYF
-,TRBJ1-1,TRBV5-4,-,TGTGCCAGCAGCCTCGACCTGAACACTGAAGCTTTCTTT,CASSLDLNTEAFF
-,TRBJ1-1,TRBV29-1,-,TGCAGCGTTGCGAGGACAGATACAAACACTGAAGCTTTCTTT,CSVARTDTNTEAFF
-,TRBJ2-7,TRBV7-2,-,TGTGCCAGCAGCTTACCCCTCCAGGGGTTCGAGCAGTACTTC,CASSLPLQGFEQYF
-,TRBJ1-6,TRBV7-9,-,TGTGCCAGCAGCTTAGAAGGGAATAATTCACCCCTCCACTTT,CASSLEGNNSPLHF